The 17 T cell receptor beta chains below all came from one sample that was sequenced in a study of shared clonotypes between healthy human individuals. Here immunoSEQ multiplex PCR was the method, and the copy in TCRdb shows in-frame clones only, minus some. Altogether 150,000 to 200,000 clones are present, 90% to 95% being singletons, with the ten largest covering about 0.067%. Source material: naive CD4+ T cells sorted from blood. The subset was: CD45RA+ positively selected. All receptors come from a woman aged 30 to 39 in good health.

V and J are TRBV6-1 and TRBJ1-5; TRBD1 aligns across 8 bases. V trimming: 4 bases; J trimming: 1 base; junction bases outside the gene matches: 3. CDR1 is MNHNS, CDR2 SASEGT, per germline. The CDR3 is 15 amino acids. The DNA for the CDR3 is TGTGCCAGCAGTGGCAGGGGGCAAAGCAATCAGCCCCAGCATTTT. Residues: CASSGRGQSNQPQHF.

This chain links TRBV28 with TRBJ2-7, with 9 bases identical to TRBD1. Losses at the gene ends were 7 bases for V and 2 bases for J; bases not matched to a gene: 12. The CDR3 spans 16 residues. Looked up from germline, CDR1 is MDHEN and CDR2 is SYDVKM. CDR3 sequence reads: CASTPPGTGSPYEQYF. DNA of the CDR3: TGTGCCAGCACCCCACCCGGGACAGGGAGCCCCTACGAGCAGTACTTC.

This chain joins TRBV29-1 and TRBJ2-7, with D tentatively TRBD2 (5 bases). Germline assignment: CDR1 SQVTM and CDR2 ANQGSEA. This CDR3 contains 16 residues. The ends were cut back, 2 bases at V and 3 bases at J, with 20 bases in the middle. The CDR3 here is CSVESSGRGSRYEQYF. The CDR3, as DNA: TGCAGCGTTGAAAGCTCGGGAAGAGGGTCCCGCTACGAGCAGTACTTC.

The V and J genes are TRBV6-5 and TRBJ2-7, with TRBD1 identical over 10 bases. Looked up from germline, CDR1 is MNHEY and CDR2 is SVGAGI. V shed 4 bases, J shed 2 bases, and the junction held 8 bases outside the gene matches. CDR3 size: 16 residues. The CDR3 sequence is CASSSHPGQGAYEQYF. CDR3 nucleotide sequence: TGTGCCAGCAGTTCCCACCCAGGACAGGGGGCCTACGAGCAGTACTTC.

The V call is TRBV7-9, the J call TRBJ2-7; D unclear. Trimming took 1 base from V and 2 from J, leaving 12 bases between them. Germline V lookup: CDR1 SEHNR, CDR2 FQNEAQ (reference sequence). The CDR3 spans 15 residues. Here the CDR3 reads CASSLDDDHAYEQYF. CDR3 bases: TGTGCCAGCAGCTTAGATGACGATCACGCCTACGAGCAGTACTTC. Complete variable domain (other parts from reference TRBV7-9 and TRBJ2-7): DTGVSQNPRHKITKRGQNVTFRCDPISEHNRLYWYRQTLGQGPEFLTYFQNEAQLEKSRLLSDRFSAERPKGSFSTLEIQRTEQGDSAMYLCASSLDDDHAYEQYFGPGTRLTVT.

V gene TRBV6-4 combines with J gene TRBJ1-2; tentative D call: TRBD1 (5 bases). The CDR3 loop spans 14 amino acids. The germline V and J ends were trimmed by 6 bases and 5 bases, with 16 bases remaining between them. CDR1 MRHNA and CDR2 SNTAGT come from the germline V gene. The CDR3 coding sequence is TGTGCCAGCAGACGGGACGGGGGAGAATATGGCTACACCTTC. It yields the protein CASRRDGGEYGYTF.

The chain employs TRBV28 and TRBJ2-7; D unclear. The CDR3 consists of 14 residues. The V gene's germline CDR1 is MDHEN and CDR2 SYDVKM. V lost 6 bases to trimming and J lost 0 bases, with 12 bases between them. The chain's CDR3 is CASSGGISSYEQYF. CDR3 DNA sequence: TGTGCCAGCAGCGGTGGGATTAGCTCCTACGAGCAGTACTTC.

The V and J genes are TRBV11-2 and TRBJ2-1, with 8 bases identical to TRBD1. The CDR3 is 15 amino acids. Germline loops: CDR1 SGHAT, CDR2 FQNNGV. After removal of 5 bases from V and 6 bases from J, the junction contained 9 bases not matched to a gene. The CDR3 here is CASSTRGLGFNEQFF. CDR3 nucleotide sequence: TGTGCCAGCAGCACCAGGGGGCTTGGGTTCAATGAGCAGTTCTTC.

The chain employs TRBV28 and TRBJ1-5; D remains ambiguous. The germline gives CDR1 MDHEN, CDR2 SYDVKM. There are 9 residues in the CDR3. Trimming pared 6 bases from V and 10 bases from J, leaving 4 bases between. CDR3 DNA: TGTGCCAGCAGCCCCCCCCAGCATTTT. Its protein product is CASSPPQHF.

This clone was detected only once. The gene calls are TRBV4-1 and TRBJ1-1; D is ambiguous. V was clipped by 4 bases and J by 4 bases, with 16 bases between them. Per the germline V gene, CDR1 is MGHRA and CDR2 is YSYEKL. The CDR3 runs to 15 residues. CDR3 in amino acids: CASSPTKGIGTEAFF. The CDR3 DNA follows: TGCGCCAGCAGCCCCACAAAAGGGATTGGCACTGAAGCTTTCTTT.

This chain connects TRBV19 to TRBJ1-2, with D uncertain. This CDR3 has 13 residues. From germline, CDR1 is LNHDA and CDR2 SQIVND (reference sequence). With 9 bases removed from V and 0 bases from J, the gap between germline ends came to 11 bases. The CDR3 sequence is CASDDRANYGYTF. The CDR3 coding sequence is TGTGCCAGCGATGACCGAGCTAACTATGGCTACACCTTC. Full variable domain (outside the CDR3, taken from reference TRBV19 and TRBJ1-2): DGGITQSPKYLFRKEGQNVTLSCEQNLNHDAMYWYRQDPGQGLRLIYYSQIVNDFQKGDIAEGYSVSREKKESFPLTVTSAQKNPTAFYLCASDDRANYGYTFGSGTRLTVV.

The chain carries TRBV5-4 and TRBJ2-5; D is unresolved. The assigned J gene may be wrong: the sequence end matches TRBJ2-7 better. From germline, CDR1 is SGHNT and CDR2 YYREEE (reference sequence). This CDR3 is 14 amino acids long. The CDR3 DNA sequence: TGTGCCAGCAGCTTGGATGTGGGAACCTACGAGCAGTACTTC. Protein: CASSLDVGTYEQYF.

V usage is TRBV19 and J usage is TRBJ2-5, with 7 bases lining up with TRBD1. Germline CDR1 LNHDA, CDR2 SQIVND (reference sequence). V trimming: 1 base; J trimming: 1 base; junction bases outside the gene matches: 3. The CDR3 consists of 15 residues. The CDR3 DNA reads as TGTGCCAGTAGTATAGCAGCAGGGGGCCAAGAGACCCAGTACTTC. Translation: CASSIAAGGQETQYF.

The chain recombines TRBV19 with TRBJ1-3; D ambiguous. The V gene lost 6 bases and the J gene lost 0 bases, with 9 bases spanning the gap. Germline V gene lookup returns CDR1 LNHDA and CDR2 SQIVND (reference sequence). The CDR3 has 14 residues. The CDR3 spells CASRAGDSGNTIYF. Written as DNA, the CDR3 is TGTGCCAGTAGGGCCGGTGACTCTGGAAACACCATATATTTT.

The rearrangement uses TRBV5-1 and TRBJ2-2; 8 positions agree with TRBD1. From germline, CDR1 is SGHRS and CDR2 YFSETQ. The junction had 10 bases not matched to a gene; V was cut back by 4 bases and J by 2 bases. The CDR3 contains 17 residues. The CDR3 DNA is TGCGCCAGCAGCCAGTCTCCAGGGGGCGCCAACACCGGGGAGCTGTTTTTT. Encoded protein: CASSQSPGGANTGELFF.

The DNA of the CDR3 is TGTGCCAGCAGTCCTGGACGGACAGGAGACACTGAAGCTTTCTTT. Translating it yields CASSPGRTGDTEAFF. V and J are TRBV7-9 and TRBJ1-1; 7 bases line up with TRBD1. V was pared by 6 bases and J by 3 bases, with 10 bases of the junction left unmatched. CDR3 length: 15 residues. The V gene's germline CDR1 is SEHNR and CDR2 FQNEAQ (reference sequence).

A single count supports this clone. This chain connects TRBV28 to TRBJ1-3; D perhaps matches TRBD1 (6 bases). Trimming pared 6 bases from V and 0 bases from J, leaving 18 bases between. Germline values: CDR1 MDHEN, CDR2 SYDVKM. The CDR3 has 17 amino acids. CDR3 loop: CASSPSLDRFSGNTIYF. In DNA, the CDR3 is TGTGCCAGCAGCCCCTCCTTAGACAGGTTCTCTGGAAACACCATATATTTT.